These 28 T cell receptor beta chains were sequenced from one sample in a study of cytomegalovirus exposure and HLA in healthy donors. Here immunoSEQ multiplex PCR was the method, and the copy in TCRdb shows in-frame clones only, minus some. The table records tens of thousands of clones, 91% of them present only once. The sequenced material came from PBMCs. The receptors were gathered from a woman aged 25 to 39 in good health and CMV-seronegative.

The chain is built from TRBV5-1 and TRBJ2-4, with 7 bases that match TRBD1. The CDR3 length is 15 residues. Germline V CDR1 and CDR2: SGHRS, YFSETQ. V lost 4 bases and J lost 4; bases outside the gene matches: 8. As DNA, the CDR3 is TGCGCCAGCAGCAACACAGGGGTAATGAAAAACATTCAGTACTTC. The encoded protein is CASSNTGVMKNIQYF.

J is TRBJ1-2 and V is TRBV6-5; TRBD1 is a possible D gene (5 bases). V lost 4 bases to trimming and J lost 4 bases, with 16 bases between them. Germline loops: CDR1 MNHEY, CDR2 SVGAGI. This CDR3 region has 15 residues. CDR3 sequence (DNA): TGTGCCAGCAGTTCTCCGGGGGAGGCCGCCTATGGCTACACCTTC. Protein product: CASSSPGEAAYGYTF.

V gene TRBV7-2 combines with J gene TRBJ2-5; D gene unclear. CDR3 length: 13 amino acids. CDR1 and CDR2 from the germline V gene are SGHTA and FQGNSA. The V end was cut by 8 bases, the J end by 4 bases, with 14 bases between. CDR3 DNA: TGTGCCAGCCAAGAGCCCTCGTTAGAGACCCAGTACTTC. The encoded protein is CASQEPSLETQYF.

V is TRBV7-3 and J is TRBJ2-1; 10 positions agree with TRBD2. CDR3 size: 16 residues. The ends lost 5 bases at V and 5 bases at J; junction bases unmatched: 9. Germline CDR1 and CDR2: SGHTA and FQGTGA. This chain's CDR3 is CASSISGTSANNEQFF. Here the CDR3 DNA reads TGTGCCAGCAGCATAAGCGGGACTAGCGCCAACAATGAGCAGTTCTTC.

This rearrangement joins TRBV30 to TRBJ2-1; 8 nucleotides agree with TRBD2. Trimming cost V 4 bases and J 11 bases; bases outside gene matches: 10. The CDR3 runs to 13 residues. Germline assignment: CDR1 GTSNPN and CDR2 SVGIG (reference sequence). CDR3 sequence: CAWTLTSGRQQFF. The DNA of the CDR3 is TGTGCCTGGACACTCACTAGCGGCCGACAGCAGTTCTTC.

The J gene is TRBJ2-2, the V gene TRBV7-3, with D perhaps matching TRBD1 (6 bases). Trimming cost V 6 bases and J 2 bases, with 13 bases left between them. Germline CDR1 reads SGHTA; CDR2 reads FQGTGA. The CDR3 has 15 residues. In DNA, the CDR3 is TGTGCCAGCAGTCAACAGGGCCCTAACACCGGGGAGCTGTTTTTT. It translates to CASSQQGPNTGELFF.

This clone was counted a single time. This chain connects TRBV5-4 to TRBJ2-2; possibly TRBD2 for D (7 bases). CDR1 SGHNT and CDR2 YYREEE come from the germline V gene (reference sequence). This CDR3 spans 14 amino acids. Trimming took off 6 bases at V and 7 bases at J, with 16 bases between the two ends. CDR3 amino acids: CASTPRGASGELFF. CDR3 nucleotide sequence: TGTGCCAGCACCCCCCGGGGGGCTAGCGGGGAGCTGTTTTTT.

This sequence joins TRBV5-1 and TRBJ1-2; D is ambiguous. This CDR3 spans 13 amino acids. Germline V gene sequence: CDR1 SGHRS, CDR2 YFSETQ. The V gene lost 3 bases and the J gene lost 4 bases, with 10 bases spanning the gap. The DNA for the CDR3 is TGCGCCAGCAGCTACGACAACGCCTATGGCTACACCTTC. Translating gives CASSYDNAYGYTF.

This chain uses TRBV29-1 with TRBJ2-1; D perhaps matches TRBD2 (5 bases). V lost 7 bases and J lost 5, with 12 bases in between. Germline CDR1 and CDR2: SQVTM and ANQGSEA. CDR3 size: 12 residues. In nucleotides, the CDR3 is TGCAGCGCCGAACCGGGGAACAATGAGCAGTTCTTC. Protein product: CSAEPGNNEQFF.

CDR3 amino acids: CASIGTGPGGWETQYF. The DNA of the CDR3 is TGTGCCAGCATAGGGACAGGGCCCGGGGGGTGGGAGACCCAGTACTTC. The chain uses TRBV27 and TRBJ2-5, with 9 bases fitting TRBD1. Trimming removed 7 bases from V and 5 bases from J; junction bases left unmatched: 14. The germline CDR1 and CDR2 sequences are MNHEY and SMNVEV (reference sequence). CDR3 length equals 16 residues.

The V gene is TRBV4-2, the J gene TRBJ1-2; perhaps TRBD1 as D (6 bases). The CDR3 is made up of 13 amino acids. The V gene's germline CDR1 is LGHNA and CDR2 YNFKEQ. The V gene lost 3 bases and the J gene lost 2 bases, with 7 bases spanning the gap. The CDR3 DNA reads as TGTGCCAGCAGCCATACAGGGAACTATGGCTACACCTTC. Its translation is CASSHTGNYGYTF.

This chain connects TRBV7-2 to TRBJ2-5, with D possibly being TRBD2 (6 bases). The CDR3 consists of 15 residues. CDR1 SGHTA and CDR2 FQGNSA come from the germline V gene. Trimming shortened V by 1 base and J by 5 bases, and 14 bases separated the two germline ends. CDR3 amino acids: CASSLVEGVRETQYF. CDR3 bases: TGTGCCAGCAGCTTAGTGGAGGGAGTCAGGGAGACCCAGTACTTC.

The V gene is TRBV5-1, the J gene TRBJ2-1, with D perhaps matching TRBD1 (5 bases). Trimming took off 3 bases at V and 1 base at J, with 11 bases between the two ends. The CDR3 consists of 15 residues. The V gene's germline CDR1 is SGHRS and CDR2 YFSETQ. The chain's CDR3 is CASSSRQFSYNEQFF. In nucleotides, the CDR3 is TGCGCCAGCAGCTCTCGACAGTTTTCCTACAATGAGCAGTTCTTC.

V gene TRBV27 combines with J gene TRBJ2-7, with D unresolved. The CDR3 extends over 17 amino acids. V was cut by 0 bases and J by 0 bases, with 15 bases left in between. Germline V gene sequence: CDR1 MNHEY, CDR2 SMNVEV (reference sequence). The CDR3: CASSLSPPARSSYEQYF. Here the CDR3 DNA reads TGTGCCAGCAGTTTATCACCCCCCGCAAGGAGCTCCTACGAGCAGTACTTC.

The chain is built from TRBV28 and TRBJ1-2, with TRBD1 matching 7 bases. Germline lookup yields CDR1 MDHEN and CDR2 SYDVKM. The CDR3 totals 15 residues. Trimming took 3 bases from V and 0 from J; bases not matched to a gene: 4. CDR3 sequence reads: CASSLGQSANYGYTF. CDR3 bases: TGTGCCAGCAGTTTGGGACAGTCAGCTAACTATGGCTACACCTTC.

The J gene is TRBJ2-7, the V gene TRBV27, with 11 bases aligning to TRBD2. V shed 3 bases, J shed 0 bases, and the junction held 1 base outside the gene matches. The CDR3 sequence is 15 residues long. Germline V CDR1 and CDR2: MNHEY, SMNVEV (reference sequence). CDR3 sequence: CASSFGTSGSYEQYF. In DNA, the CDR3 is TGTGCCAGCAGTTTTGGGACTAGCGGCTCCTACGAGCAGTACTTC.

This chain connects TRBV18 to TRBJ1-5; 9 bases match TRBD1. The length of the CDR3 is 16 residues. Germline V gene data show CDR1 as KGHSH and CDR2 as LQKENI. The V gene end was trimmed by 5 bases and the J gene end by 5 bases; junction bases not matched to a gene: 10. The CDR3 DNA is TGTGCCAGCTCAATTACCGGAGGACAGGGGCATCAGCCCCAGCATTTT. Protein: CASSITGGQGHQPQHF.

This rearrangement joins TRBV10-3 to TRBJ1-2; TRBD1 aligns across 7 bases. CDR3 length: 15 residues. Germline V gene sequence: CDR1 ENHRY, CDR2 SYGVKD. J was trimmed by 5 bases and V by 0 bases; bases with no gene match: 6. CDR3 residues: CAISESKGATYGYTF. CDR3 sequence (DNA): TGTGCCATCAGTGAGTCTAAGGGGGCCACTTATGGCTACACCTTC.

The CDR3 loop is CASSLQGQAASEQYF. In DNA form, the CDR3 reads TGTGCCAGCAGCTTACAAGGCCAAGCGGCAAGCGAGCAGTACTTC. This chain uses TRBV7-3 with TRBJ2-7, with a possible D match to TRBD2 (5 bases). CDR1 is SGHTA, CDR2 FQGTGA, per germline. The CDR3 contains 15 residues. With 2 bases removed from V and 6 bases from J, the gap between germline ends came to 17 bases.

The chain has TRBV5-8 and TRBJ1-2; the D gene is possibly TRBD1 (6 bases). Trimming took off 3 bases at V and 7 bases at J, with 16 bases between the two ends. The CDR3 totals 14 residues. Per germline, CDR1 SGHTS and CDR2 YDEGEE. CDR3 DNA: TGTGCCAGCAGCTGGGAAGGGGGAGAGAGTGGCTACACCTTC. Amino acid sequence: CASSWEGGESGYTF.

This clone was picked up one time. This chain connects TRBV2 to TRBJ2-1; 16 bases match TRBD2. The CDR3 extends over 16 amino acids. J was trimmed by 8 bases and V by 6 bases; bases with no gene match: 7. Per the germline V gene, CDR1 is SNHLY and CDR2 is FYNNEI. Here the CDR3 DNA reads TGTGCCAGCAGGAGGGGACTAGCGGGAGGGCAGGATGAGCAGTTCTTC. This codes for CASRRGLAGGQDEQFF.

The chain carries TRBV2 and TRBJ2-5, with D maybe TRBD1 (6 bases). The CDR3 spans 12 residues. The germline V and J ends were trimmed by 3 bases and 5 bases, with 7 bases remaining between them. The germline CDR1 and CDR2 sequences are SNHLY and FYNNEI. The CDR3 protein is CASSDRGETQYF. The CDR3 DNA reads as TGTGCCAGCAGTGACAGGGGTGAGACCCAGTACTTC. Looking up the rest from reference TRBV2 and TRBJ2-5 gives the full variable domain: EPEVTQTPSHQVTQMGQEVILRCVPISNHLYFYWYRQILGQKVEFLVSFYNNEISEKSEIFDDQFSVERPDGSNFTLKIRSTKLEDSAMYFCASSDRGETQYFGPGTRLLVL.

The genes are TRBV6-5 and TRBJ2-7; D ambiguous. Trimming stripped 8 bases from V and 3 bases from J, with 11 bases between. Germline CDR1 reads MNHEY; CDR2 reads SVGAGI. The CDR3 has 12 amino acids. CDR3 protein: CASGEDFYEQYF. Written as DNA, the CDR3 is TGTGCCAGCGGAGAAGACTTCTACGAGCAGTACTTC.

The chain employs TRBV19 and TRBJ2-3; 10 bases line up with TRBD1. CDR1 and CDR2 from the germline V gene are LNHDA and SQIVND (reference sequence). The V gene end was trimmed by 3 bases and the J gene end by 4 bases; junction bases not matched to a gene: 10. The CDR3 spans 17 residues. Written as DNA, the CDR3 is TGTGCCAGTAGTATGGGCCGGGGGACAGGGGTTCCAGATACGCAGTATTTT. It is translated as CASSMGRGTGVPDTQYF.

V is TRBV6-1 and J is TRBJ2-3, with 9 bases matching TRBD1. V was pared by 7 bases and J by 5 bases, with 10 bases of the junction left unmatched. Germline CDR1 reads MNHNS; CDR2 reads SASEGT. The CDR3 loop spans 15 amino acids. The CDR3 coding sequence is TGTGCCAGCAAAGCACCGGGACAGGGTTTAGATACGCAGTATTTT. This translates into CASKAPGQGLDTQYF.

The J gene is TRBJ1-4, the V gene TRBV7-7; D gene uncertain. Germline-derived CDR1 and CDR2 are SSHAT and FNYEAQ (reference sequence). Trimming took off 1 base at V and 8 bases at J, with 8 bases between the two ends. CDR3 length: 13 amino acids. The DNA of the CDR3 is TGTGCCAGCAGCTTAGGCAGGAACGAAAAACTGTTTTTT. Protein product: CASSLGRNEKLFF. Supplemented by reference TRBV7-7 and TRBJ1-4, the full variable domain reads GAGVSQSPRYKVTKRGQDVTLRCDPISSHATLYWYQQALGQGPEFLTYFNYEAQPDKSGLPSDRFSAERPEGSISTLTIQRTEQRDSAMYRCASSLGRNEKLFFGSGTQLSVL.

The chain is built from TRBV28 and TRBJ1-5, with TRBD1 identical over 10 bases. The germline CDR1 and CDR2 sequences are MDHEN and SYDVKM. CDR3 length: 19 amino acids. V dropped 4 bases and J dropped 2; count of bases not matched to a gene: 14. This CDR3 reads CASSSPWTGGWSGNQPQHF. In nucleotides, the CDR3 is TGTGCCAGCAGTTCACCGTGGACAGGGGGGTGGTCCGGCAATCAGCCCCAGCATTTT. Using reference TRBV28 and TRBJ1-5 for the parts outside the CDR3, the full variable domain is DVKVTQSSRYLVKRTGEKVFLECVQDMDHENMFWYRQDPGLGLRLIYFSYDVKMKEKGDIPEGYSVSREKKERFSLILESASTNQTSMYLCASSSPWTGGWSGNQPQHFGDGTRLSIL.

Points on this clone: An end of the junction does not agree with germline; a read error may underlie this. The chain uses TRBV13 and TRBJ2-7; 16 positions agree with TRBD2. CDR1 and CDR2 (germline): PRHDT, FYEKMQ (reference sequence). The CDR3 has 14 amino acids. The CDR3 DNA follows: TGTGCCAGCAGCTCAATGGGACTAGCGGGAGGGGTGCACTTC. Amino acids: CASSSMGLAGGVHF.